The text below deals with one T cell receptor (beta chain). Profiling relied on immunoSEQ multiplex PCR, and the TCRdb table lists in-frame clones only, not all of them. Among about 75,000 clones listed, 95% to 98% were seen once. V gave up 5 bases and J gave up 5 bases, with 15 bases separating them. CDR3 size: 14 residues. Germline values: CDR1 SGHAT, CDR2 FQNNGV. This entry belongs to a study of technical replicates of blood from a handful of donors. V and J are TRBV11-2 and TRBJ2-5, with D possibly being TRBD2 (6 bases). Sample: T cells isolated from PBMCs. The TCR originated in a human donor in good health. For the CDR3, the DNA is TGTGCCAGCAGCCGGGGGTTCGTGCGGGAGACCCAGTACTTC. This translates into CASSRGFVRETQYF.